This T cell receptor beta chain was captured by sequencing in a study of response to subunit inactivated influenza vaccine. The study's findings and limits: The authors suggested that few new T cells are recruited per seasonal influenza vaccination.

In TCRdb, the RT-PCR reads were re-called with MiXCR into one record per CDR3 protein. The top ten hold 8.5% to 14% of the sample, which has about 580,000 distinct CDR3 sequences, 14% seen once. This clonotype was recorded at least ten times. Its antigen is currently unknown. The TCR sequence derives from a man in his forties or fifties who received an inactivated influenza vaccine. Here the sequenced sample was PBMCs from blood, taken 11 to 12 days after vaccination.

The CDR3 spells CASSSQGAPTNEKLFF. CDR3 in DNA: TGTGCCAGCAGCTCGCAGGGGGCACCAACTAATGAAAAACTGTTTTTT. This sequence joins TRBV5-5 and TRBJ1-4; 8 nucleotides align to TRBD1. V lost 3 bases and J lost 0; bases outside the gene matches: 4. The CDR3 has 16 amino acids. The germline gives CDR1 SGHKS, CDR2 YYEKEE (reference sequence).